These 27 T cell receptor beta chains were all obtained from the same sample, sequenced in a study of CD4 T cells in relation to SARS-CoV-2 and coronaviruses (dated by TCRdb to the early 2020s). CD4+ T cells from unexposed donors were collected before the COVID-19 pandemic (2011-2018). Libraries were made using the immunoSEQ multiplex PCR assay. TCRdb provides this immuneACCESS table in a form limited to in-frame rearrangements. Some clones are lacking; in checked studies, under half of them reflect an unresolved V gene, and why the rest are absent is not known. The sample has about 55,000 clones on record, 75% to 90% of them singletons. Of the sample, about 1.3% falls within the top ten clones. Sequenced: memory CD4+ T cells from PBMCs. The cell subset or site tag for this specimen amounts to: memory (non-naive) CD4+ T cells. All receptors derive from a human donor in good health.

CDR3 amino acids: CASSPRTGASDTQYF. In DNA form, the CDR3 reads TGTGCCAGCTCACCGCGGACAGGGGCCTCAGATACGCAGTATTTT. The chain carries TRBV18 and TRBJ2-3, with 9 bases that match TRBD1. Germline CDR1 reads KGHSH; CDR2 reads LQKENI. V gave up 3 bases and J gave up 4 bases; unmatched junction bases: 5. This CDR3 comprises 15 residues. Together with reference TRBV18 and TRBJ2-3, the CDR3 gives the full variable domain: NAGVMQNPRHLVRRRGQEARLRCSPMKGHSHVYWYRQLPEEGLKFMVYLQKENIIDESGMPKERFSAEFPKEGPSILRIQQVVRGDSAAYFCASSPRTGASDTQYFGPGTRLTVL.

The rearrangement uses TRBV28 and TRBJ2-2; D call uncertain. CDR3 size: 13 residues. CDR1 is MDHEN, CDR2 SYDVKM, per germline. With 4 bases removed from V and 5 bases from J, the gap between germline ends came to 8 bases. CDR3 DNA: TGTGCCAGCAGTTGGACCTCAACCGGGGAGCTGTTTTTT. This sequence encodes CASSWTSTGELFF.

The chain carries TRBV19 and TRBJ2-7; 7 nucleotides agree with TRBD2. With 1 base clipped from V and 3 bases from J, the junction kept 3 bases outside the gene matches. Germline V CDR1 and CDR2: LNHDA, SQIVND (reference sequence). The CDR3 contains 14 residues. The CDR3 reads CASSIGGGGYEQYF. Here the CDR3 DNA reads TGTGCCAGTAGTATAGGAGGCGGGGGCTACGAGCAGTACTTC.

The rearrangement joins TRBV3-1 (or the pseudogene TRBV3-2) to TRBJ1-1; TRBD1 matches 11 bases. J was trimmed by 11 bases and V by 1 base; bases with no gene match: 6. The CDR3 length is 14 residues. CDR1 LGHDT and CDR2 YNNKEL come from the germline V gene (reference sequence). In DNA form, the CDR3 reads TGTGCCAGCAGCCAAGGGACAGGGGGCAATTGGGCTTTCTTT. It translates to CASSQGTGGNWAFF.

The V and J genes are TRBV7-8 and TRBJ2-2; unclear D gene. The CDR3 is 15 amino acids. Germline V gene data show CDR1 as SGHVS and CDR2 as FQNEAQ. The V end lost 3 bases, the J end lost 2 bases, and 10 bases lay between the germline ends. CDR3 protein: CASSFNPLNTGELFF. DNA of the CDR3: TGTGCCAGCAGCTTCAACCCTTTAAACACCGGGGAGCTGTTTTTT.

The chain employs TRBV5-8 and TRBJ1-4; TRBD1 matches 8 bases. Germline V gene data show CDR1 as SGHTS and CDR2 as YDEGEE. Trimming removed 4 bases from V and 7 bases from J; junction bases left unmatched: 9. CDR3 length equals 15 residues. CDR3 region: CASSQDGQGTEKLFF. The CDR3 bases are TGTGCCAGCAGCCAGGACGGACAGGGTACTGAAAAACTGTTTTTT.

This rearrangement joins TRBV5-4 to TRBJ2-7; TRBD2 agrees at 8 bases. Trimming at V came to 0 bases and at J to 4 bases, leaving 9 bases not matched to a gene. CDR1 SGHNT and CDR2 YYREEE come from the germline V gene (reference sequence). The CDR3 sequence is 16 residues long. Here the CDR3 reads CASSLEVGRGRYEQYF. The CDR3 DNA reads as TGTGCCAGCAGCTTGGAGGTCGGGAGGGGTCGGTACGAGCAGTACTTC.

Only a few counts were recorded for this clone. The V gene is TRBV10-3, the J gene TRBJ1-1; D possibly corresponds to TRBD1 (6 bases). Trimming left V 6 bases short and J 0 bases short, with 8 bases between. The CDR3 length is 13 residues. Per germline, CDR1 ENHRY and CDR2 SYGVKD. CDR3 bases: TGTGCCATCAGGGACAGTCTGAACACTGAAGCTTTCTTT. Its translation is CAIRDSLNTEAFF.

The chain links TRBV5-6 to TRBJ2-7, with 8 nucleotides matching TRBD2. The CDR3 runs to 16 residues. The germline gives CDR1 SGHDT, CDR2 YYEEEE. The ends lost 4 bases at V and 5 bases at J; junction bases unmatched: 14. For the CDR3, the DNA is TGTGCCAGCAGCCCACTAGGGGTAGCGGGATATGACGAGCAGTACTTC. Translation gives CASSPLGVAGYDEQYF.

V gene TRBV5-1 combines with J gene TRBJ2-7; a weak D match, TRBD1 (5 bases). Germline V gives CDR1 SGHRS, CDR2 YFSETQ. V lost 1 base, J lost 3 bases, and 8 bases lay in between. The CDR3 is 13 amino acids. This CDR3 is CASSLTGVYEQYF. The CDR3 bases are TGCGCCAGCAGCTTGACAGGCGTCTACGAGCAGTACTTC.

The CDR3 nucleotides are TGTGCCACCAGTGAACTGGACTGGGGTGAAGCTTTCTTT. Its translation is CATSELDWGEAFF. The chain combines TRBV24-1 with TRBJ1-1; no clear D gene. V gave up 4 bases and J gave up 7 bases, with 12 bases separating them. Germline CDR1 KGHDR, CDR2 SFDVKD. The CDR3 runs to 13 residues.

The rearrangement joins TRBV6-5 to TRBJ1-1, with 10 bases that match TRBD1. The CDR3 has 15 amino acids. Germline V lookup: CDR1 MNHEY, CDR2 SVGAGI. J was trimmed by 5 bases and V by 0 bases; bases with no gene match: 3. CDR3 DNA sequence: TGTGCCAGCAGTTACTCGGTGGGACAGGGGACTGAAGCTTTCTTT. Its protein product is CASSYSVGQGTEAFF.

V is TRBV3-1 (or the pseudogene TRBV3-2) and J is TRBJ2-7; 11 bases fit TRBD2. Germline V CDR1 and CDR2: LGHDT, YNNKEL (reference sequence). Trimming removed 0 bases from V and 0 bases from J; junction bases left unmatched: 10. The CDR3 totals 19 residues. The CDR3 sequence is CASSQETTALAGGSYEQYF. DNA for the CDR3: TGTGCCAGCAGCCAAGAAACCACAGCTCTAGCGGGAGGCTCCTACGAGCAGTACTTC.

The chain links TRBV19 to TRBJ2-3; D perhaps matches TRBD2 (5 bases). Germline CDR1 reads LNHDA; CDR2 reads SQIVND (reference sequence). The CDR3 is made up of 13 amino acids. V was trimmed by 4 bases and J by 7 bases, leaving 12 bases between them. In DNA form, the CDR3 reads TGTGCCAGTAGTACCTTTGGGGAGAATACGCAGTATTTT. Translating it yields CASSTFGENTQYF.

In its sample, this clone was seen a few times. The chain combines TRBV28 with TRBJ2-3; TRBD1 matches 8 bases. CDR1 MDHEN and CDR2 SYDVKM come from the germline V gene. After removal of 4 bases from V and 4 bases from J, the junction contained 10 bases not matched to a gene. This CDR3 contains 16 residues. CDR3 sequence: CASSYGSRGLPDTQYF. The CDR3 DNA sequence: TGTGCCAGCAGTTACGGGTCCAGGGGGCTACCAGATACGCAGTATTTT. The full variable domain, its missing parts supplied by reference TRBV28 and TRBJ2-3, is DVKVTQSSRYLVKRTGEKVFLECVQDMDHENMFWYRQDPGLGLRLIYFSYDVKMKEKGDIPEGYSVSREKKERFSLILESASTNQTSMYLCASSYGSRGLPDTQYFGPGTRLTVL.

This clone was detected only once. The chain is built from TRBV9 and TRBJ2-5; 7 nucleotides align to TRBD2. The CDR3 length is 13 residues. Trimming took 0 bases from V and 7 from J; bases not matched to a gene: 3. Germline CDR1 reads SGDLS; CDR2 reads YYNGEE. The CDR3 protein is CASSVEASGTQYF. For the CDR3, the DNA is TGTGCCAGCAGCGTAGAGGCTAGCGGGACCCAGTACTTC.

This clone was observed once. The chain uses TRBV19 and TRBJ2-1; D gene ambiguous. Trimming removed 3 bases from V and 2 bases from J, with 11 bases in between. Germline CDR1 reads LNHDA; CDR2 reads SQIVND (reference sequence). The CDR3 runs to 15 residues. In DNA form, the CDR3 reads TGTGCCAGTAGTATGGGCGGAGCGACCTACAATGAGCAGTTCTTC. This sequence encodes CASSMGGATYNEQFF.

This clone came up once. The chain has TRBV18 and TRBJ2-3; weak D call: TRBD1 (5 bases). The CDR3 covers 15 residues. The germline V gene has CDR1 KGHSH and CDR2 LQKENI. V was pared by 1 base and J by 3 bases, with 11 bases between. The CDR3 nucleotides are TGTGCCAGCTCACCACAGGACATTAAAACAGATACGCAGTATTTT. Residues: CASSPQDIKTDTQYF.

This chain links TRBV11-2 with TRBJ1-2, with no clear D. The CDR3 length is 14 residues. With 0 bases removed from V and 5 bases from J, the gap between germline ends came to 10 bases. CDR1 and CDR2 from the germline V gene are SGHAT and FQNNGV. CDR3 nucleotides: TGTGCCAGCAGCTTAGAGTTGGCGGGTTATGGCTACACCTTC. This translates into CASSLELAGYGYTF.

CDR3 coding DNA: TGTGCCAGCAGCAAAGTTATGTTAGAAAACGGGGAAAGGCCAGAGACCCAGTACTTC. Its translation: CASSKVMLENGERPETQYF. The genes are TRBV21-1 and TRBJ2-5; the table's TRBD2 call for D was not verified on the DNA. TRBV21-1 is given as a pseudogene. The CDR3 consists of 19 residues.

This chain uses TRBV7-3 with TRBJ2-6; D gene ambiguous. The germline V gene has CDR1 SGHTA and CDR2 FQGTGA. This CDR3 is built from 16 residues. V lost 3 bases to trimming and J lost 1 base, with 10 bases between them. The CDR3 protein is CASSLEGRSGANVLTF. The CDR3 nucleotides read TGTGCCAGCAGCTTGGAAGGGCGGTCTGGGGCCAACGTCCTGACTTTC. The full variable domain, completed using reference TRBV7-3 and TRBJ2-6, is GAGVSQTPSNKVTEKGKYVELRCDPISGHTALYWYRQSLGQGPEFLIYFQGTGAADDSGLPNDRFFAVRPEGSVSTLKIQRTERGDSAVYLCASSLEGRSGANVLTFGAGSRLTVL.

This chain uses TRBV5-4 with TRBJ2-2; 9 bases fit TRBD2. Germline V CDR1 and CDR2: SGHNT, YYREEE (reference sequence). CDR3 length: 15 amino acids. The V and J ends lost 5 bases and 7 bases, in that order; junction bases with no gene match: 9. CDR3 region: CASSLAGDWVGELFF. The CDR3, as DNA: TGTGCCAGCAGTTTAGCGGGAGATTGGGTCGGGGAGCTGTTTTTT.

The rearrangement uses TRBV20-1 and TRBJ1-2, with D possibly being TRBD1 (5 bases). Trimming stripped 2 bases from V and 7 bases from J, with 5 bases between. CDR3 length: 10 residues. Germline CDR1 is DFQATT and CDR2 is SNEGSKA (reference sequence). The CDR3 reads CSARQGGYTF. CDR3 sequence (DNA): TGCAGTGCTAGACAGGGTGGCTACACCTTC.

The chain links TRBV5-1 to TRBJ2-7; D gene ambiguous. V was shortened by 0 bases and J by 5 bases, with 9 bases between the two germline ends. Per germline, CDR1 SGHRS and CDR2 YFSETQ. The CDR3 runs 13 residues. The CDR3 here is CASSLVSRDEQYF. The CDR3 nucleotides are TGCGCCAGCAGCTTGGTTTCAAGGGACGAGCAGTACTTC.

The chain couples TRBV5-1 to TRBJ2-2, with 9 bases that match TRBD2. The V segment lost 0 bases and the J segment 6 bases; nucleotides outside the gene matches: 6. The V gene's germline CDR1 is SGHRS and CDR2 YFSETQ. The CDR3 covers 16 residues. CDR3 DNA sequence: TGCGCCAGCAGCTTGGGGATAGCGGGAGCCTCCGGGGAGCTGTTTTTT. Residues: CASSLGIAGASGELFF.

This CDR3 is CASSPGLAGSNEQFF. As DNA, the CDR3 is TGTGCCAGCAGCCCGGGACTAGCGGGAAGCAATGAGCAGTTCTTC. The V gene is TRBV11-3, the J gene TRBJ2-1; TRBD2 matches 13 bases. The germline V gene has CDR1 SGHNT and CDR2 YENEEA. With V trimmed by 5 bases and J by 6 bases, 4 bases remained unmatched. The CDR3 is made up of 15 amino acids. Together with reference TRBV11-3 and TRBJ2-1, the CDR3 gives the full variable domain: EAGVVQSPRYKIIEKKQPVAFWCNPISGHNTLYWYLQNLGQGPELLIRYENEEAVDDSQLPKDRFSAERLKGVDSTLKIQPAELGDSAVYLCASSPGLAGSNEQFFGPGTRLTVL.

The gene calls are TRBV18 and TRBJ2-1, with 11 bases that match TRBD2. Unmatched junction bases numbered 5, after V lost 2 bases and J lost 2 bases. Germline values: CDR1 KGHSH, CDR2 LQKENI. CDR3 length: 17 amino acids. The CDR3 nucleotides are TGTGCCAGCTCACCAGTTGTGACTAGCGGGGCCTACAATGAGCAGTTCTTC. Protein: CASSPVVTSGAYNEQFF. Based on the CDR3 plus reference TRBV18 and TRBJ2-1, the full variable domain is NAGVMQNPRHLVRRRGQEARLRCSPMKGHSHVYWYRQLPEEGLKFMVYLQKENIIDESGMPKERFSAEFPKEGPSILRIQQVVRGDSAAYFCASSPVVTSGAYNEQFFGPGTRLTVL.